This T cell receptor (beta chain) came from a study of T-cell reconstitution after alpha-beta-depleted transplantation in children. Preparing the TCRbeta library involved the use of unique molecular identifiers. TCRdb re-called the PCR reads with MiXCR, one entry per CDR3 protein. Of about a million distinct CDR3 sequences listed, roughly 29% were seen once; the top ten hold over 25%. Study-wide results and caveats: Reportedly, only several hundred clones from non-depleted graft cells drove alpha-beta T-cell counts at about two months.

The V end was cut by 4 bases, the J end by 3 bases, with 17 bases between. CDR1 is SGHTS, CDR2 YDEGEE, per germline. This CDR3 is built from 15 residues. As to this clonotype: Its antigen is unknown.

This sample comprised PBMCs, mostly from graft donor cells, obtained 360 days after TCRalphabeta/CD19-depleted stem cell transplant. The receptor's source is a boy under three years old who had a stem cell transplant for SCID, so the T cells may come from the graft donor. The chain uses TRBV5-8 and TRBJ2-7; D not certain. CDR3: CASSLRPPENYEQYF. The CDR3 DNA reads TGTGCCAGCAGCCTTCGACCGCCTGAGAACTACGAGCAGTACTTC.